The present T cell receptor beta chain was sequenced within a study of blood T cell repertoires in COVID-19. Study details: The samples span acute and convalescent COVID-19 from the United States, Italy and Spain. PBMCs, B-cell-depleted T cells, or T cells were the source of the cDNA or gDNA that made up the material.

Produced via immunoSEQ multiplex PCR; TCRdb's table is partial and in-frame only. The sample lists approximately 250,000 clones; 85% to 95% were seen once. Participants spanned ages about 18 to 95 years and resided in about two dozen US areas. Source material: PBMCs or T cells enriched from blood (not recorded which). The receptor's source is a man aged 40-49 years who had been exposed to COVID-19.

The CDR3 DNA reads TGTGCCAGCAGCAAGGACAGGGGTTCTACCAATGAGCAGTTCTTC. It is translated as CASSKDRGSTNEQFF. The genes are TRBV7-7 and TRBJ2-1; 9 bases line up with TRBD1. Trimming at V came to 5 bases and at J to 6 bases, leaving 8 bases not matched to a gene. The CDR3 totals 15 residues. The V gene's germline CDR1 is SSHAT and CDR2 FNYEAQ (reference sequence).